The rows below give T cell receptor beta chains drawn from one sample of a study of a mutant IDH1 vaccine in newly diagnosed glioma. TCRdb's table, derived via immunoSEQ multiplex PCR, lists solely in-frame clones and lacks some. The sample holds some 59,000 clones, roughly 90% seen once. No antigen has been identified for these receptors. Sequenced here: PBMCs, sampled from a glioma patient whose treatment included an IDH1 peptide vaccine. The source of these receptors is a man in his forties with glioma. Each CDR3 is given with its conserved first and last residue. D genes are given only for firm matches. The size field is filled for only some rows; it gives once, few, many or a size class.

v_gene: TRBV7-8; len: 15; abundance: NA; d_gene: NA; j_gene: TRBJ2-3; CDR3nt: TGTGCCAGCAGCTTAATGGGGGCCATGCAAGATACGCAGTATTTT; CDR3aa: CASSLMGAMQDTQYF
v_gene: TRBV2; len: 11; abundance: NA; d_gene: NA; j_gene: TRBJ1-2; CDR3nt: TGTGCCAGCGGCAGGGAACGAGGCTACACCTTC; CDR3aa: CASGRERGYTF
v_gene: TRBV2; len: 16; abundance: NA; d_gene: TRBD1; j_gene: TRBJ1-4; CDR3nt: TGTGCCAGCAGCCCCCGTCGGGATACAGGGGCCGAAAAACTGTTTTTT; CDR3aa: CASSPRRDTGAEKLFF
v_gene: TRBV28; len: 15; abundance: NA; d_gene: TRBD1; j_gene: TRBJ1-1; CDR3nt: TGTGCCAGCAGTTTATCAGGGACAGGGGGGACTGAAGCTTTCTTT; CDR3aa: CASSLSGTGGTEAFF
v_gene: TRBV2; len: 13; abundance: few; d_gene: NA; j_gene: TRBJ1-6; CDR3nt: TGTGCCAGCAGTACATTCACGAAATCACCCCTCCACTTT; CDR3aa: CASSTFTKSPLHF
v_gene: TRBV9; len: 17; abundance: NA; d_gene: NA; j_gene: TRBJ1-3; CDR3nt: TGTGCCAGCAGCGTAGATCCCCTACAGGGAGCGGGAAACACCATATATTTT; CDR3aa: CASSVDPLQGAGNTIYF
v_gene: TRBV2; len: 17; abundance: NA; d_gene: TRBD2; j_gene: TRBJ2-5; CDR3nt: TGTGCCAGCAGTGAAACTAGCGGGGGGGACCCTCGGGAGACCCAGTACTTC; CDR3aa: CASSETSGGDPRETQYF
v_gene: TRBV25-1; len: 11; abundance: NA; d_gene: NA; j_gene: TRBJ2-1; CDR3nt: TGTGCCAGCATTGGTTACAATGAGCAGTTCTTC; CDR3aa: CASIGYNEQFF
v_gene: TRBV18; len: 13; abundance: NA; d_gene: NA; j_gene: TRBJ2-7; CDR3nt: TGTGCCAGCTCACCGCAAGGGGGGGACGAGCAGTACTTC; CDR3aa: CASSPQGGDEQYF
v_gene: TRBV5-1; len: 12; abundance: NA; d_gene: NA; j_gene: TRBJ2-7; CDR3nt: TGCGCCAGCAGGGGGGAGGCCTACGAGCAGTACTTC; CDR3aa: CASRGEAYEQYF
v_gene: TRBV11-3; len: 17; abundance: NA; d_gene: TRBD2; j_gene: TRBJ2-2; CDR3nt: TGTGCCAGCAGCTTAGACAATTGGGAGGGAAACACCGGGGAGCTGTTTTTT; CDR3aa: CASSLDNWEGNTGELFF
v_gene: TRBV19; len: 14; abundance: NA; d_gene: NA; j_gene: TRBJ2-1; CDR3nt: TGTGCCAGTAGTGTCCAGGGACCCCCCAATGAGCAGTTCTTC; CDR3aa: CASSVQGPPNEQFF
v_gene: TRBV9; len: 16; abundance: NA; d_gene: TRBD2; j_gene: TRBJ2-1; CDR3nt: TGTGCCAGCAGCGTAGGTGTCGGACTAGCGGTCGATGAGCAGTTCTTC; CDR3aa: CASSVGVGLAVDEQFF
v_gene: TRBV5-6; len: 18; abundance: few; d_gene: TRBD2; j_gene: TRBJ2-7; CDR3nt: TGTGCCAGCAGCCTTCTGACTAGCGGGAGCCAGCCCTTCTACGAGCAGTACTTC; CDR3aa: CASSLLTSGSQPFYEQYF
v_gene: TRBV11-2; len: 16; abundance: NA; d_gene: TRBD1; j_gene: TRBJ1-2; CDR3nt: TGTGCCAGCAGCTTGGTGGGGACAGGGGCCGGGGATGGCTACACCTTC; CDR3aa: CASSLVGTGAGDGYTF
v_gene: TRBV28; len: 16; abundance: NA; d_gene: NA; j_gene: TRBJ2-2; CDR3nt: TGTGCCAGCAGTGGTCTCCAGGGAGGAAGTCACGGGGAGCTGTTTTTT; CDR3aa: CASSGLQGGSHGELFF
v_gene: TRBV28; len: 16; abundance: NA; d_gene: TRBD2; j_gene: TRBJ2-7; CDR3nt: TGTGCCAGCAGTCCGCCCGGACTAGCGGGGGCCTCGGAGCAGTACTTC; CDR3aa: CASSPPGLAGASEQYF
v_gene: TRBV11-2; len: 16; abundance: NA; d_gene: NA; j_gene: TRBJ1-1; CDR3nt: TGTGCCAGCAGCTTAAAATGGGGCCAGGCCAACACTGAAGCTTTCTTT; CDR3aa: CASSLKWGQANTEAFF
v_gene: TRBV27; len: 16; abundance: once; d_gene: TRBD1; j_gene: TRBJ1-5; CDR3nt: TGTGCCAGCAGTGTAACAGGGGCTTTGGGCAATCAGCCCCAGCATTTT; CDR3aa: CASSVTGALGNQPQHF
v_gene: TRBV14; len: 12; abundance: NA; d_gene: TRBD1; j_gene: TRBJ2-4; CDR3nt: TGTGCCAGCAGTAGCCAGGGGGACATTCAGTACTTC; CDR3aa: CASSSQGDIQYF
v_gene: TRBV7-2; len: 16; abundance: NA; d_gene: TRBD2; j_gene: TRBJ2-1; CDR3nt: TGTGCCAGCAGCTCCCGGGGAGCGGGAGGATACAATGAGCAGTTCTTC; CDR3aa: CASSSRGAGGYNEQFF
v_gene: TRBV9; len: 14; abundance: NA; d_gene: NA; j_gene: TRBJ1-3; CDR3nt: TGTGCCAGCAGCGTTGCGGGCGGTGGAAACACCATATATTTT; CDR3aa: CASSVAGGGNTIYF
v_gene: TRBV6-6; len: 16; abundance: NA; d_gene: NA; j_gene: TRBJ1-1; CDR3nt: TGTGCCAGCAGAGAGATGAAAGACAGTTTGAACACTGAAGCTTTCTTT; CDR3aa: CASREMKDSLNTEAFF
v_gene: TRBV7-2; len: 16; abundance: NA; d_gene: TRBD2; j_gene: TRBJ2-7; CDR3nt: TGTGCCAGCAGCTTCATCAGCGGGAGGGCGGAGAGAGAGCAGTACTTC; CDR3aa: CASSFISGRAEREQYF
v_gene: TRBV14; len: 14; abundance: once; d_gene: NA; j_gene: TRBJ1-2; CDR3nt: TGTGCCAGCAGCCAAGTGGGGGGCGCGTTGGGCTACACCTTC; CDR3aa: CASSQVGGALGYTF
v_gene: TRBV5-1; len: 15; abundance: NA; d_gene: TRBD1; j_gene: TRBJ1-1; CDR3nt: TGCGCCAGCAGCCTGGAGGGGACAGGGTACACTGAAGCTTTCTTT; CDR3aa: CASSLEGTGYTEAFF
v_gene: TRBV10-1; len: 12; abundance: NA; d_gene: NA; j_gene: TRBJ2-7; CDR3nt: TGCGCCACAGCGCCGGGGGCCGACGAGCAGTACTTC; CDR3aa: CATAPGADEQYF
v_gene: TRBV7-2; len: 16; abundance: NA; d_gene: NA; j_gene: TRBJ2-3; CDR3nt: TGTGCCAGCAGCTTAGTTGGGGGCCAGGCTCTCAAGACGCAGTATTTT; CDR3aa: CASSLVGGQALKTQYF
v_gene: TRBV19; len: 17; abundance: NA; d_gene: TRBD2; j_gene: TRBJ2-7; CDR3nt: TGTGCCAGTAGTATCCAGGGGGCTAGCGGGAGGGCCTACGAGCAGTACTTC; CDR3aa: CASSIQGASGRAYEQYF
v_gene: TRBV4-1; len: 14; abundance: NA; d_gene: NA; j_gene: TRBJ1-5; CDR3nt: TGCGCCAGCAGTTTCGTGGGGGGGAATCAGCCCCAGCATTTT; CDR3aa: CASSFVGGNQPQHF
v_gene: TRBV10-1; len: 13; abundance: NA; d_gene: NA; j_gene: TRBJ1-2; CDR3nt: TGCGCCAGCAGTGAGTCGGGAGGCTATGGCTACACCTTC; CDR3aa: CASSESGGYGYTF
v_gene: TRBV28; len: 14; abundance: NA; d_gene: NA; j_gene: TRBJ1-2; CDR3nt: TGTGCCAGCAGTTTAAGTCCGGGGAACTATGGCTACACCTTC; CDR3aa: CASSLSPGNYGYTF
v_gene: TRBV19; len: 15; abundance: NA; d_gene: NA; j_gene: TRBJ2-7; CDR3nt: TGTGCCAGTAGTATAGTAGCTGGGGCCGCCTACGAGCAGTACTTC; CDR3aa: CASSIVAGAAYEQYF
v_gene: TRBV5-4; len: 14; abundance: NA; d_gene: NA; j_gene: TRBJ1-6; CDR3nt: TGTGCCAGCAGCTTGCCAGGGATTAATTCACCCCTCCACTTT; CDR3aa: CASSLPGINSPLHF
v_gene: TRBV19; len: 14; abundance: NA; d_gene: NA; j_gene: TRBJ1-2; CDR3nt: TGTGCCAGTAACTTACTCGAAGGGTTGGACGGCTACACCTTC; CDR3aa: CASNLLEGLDGYTF
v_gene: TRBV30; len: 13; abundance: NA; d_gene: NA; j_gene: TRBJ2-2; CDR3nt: TGTGCCCAGCCGGGGCCGGGCACCGGGGAGCTGTTTTTT; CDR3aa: CAQPGPGTGELFF
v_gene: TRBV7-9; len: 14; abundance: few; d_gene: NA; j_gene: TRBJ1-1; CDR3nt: TGTGCCAGCAGCTTAGATGCAGGGAGGACTGAAGCTTTCTTT; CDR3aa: CASSLDAGRTEAFF
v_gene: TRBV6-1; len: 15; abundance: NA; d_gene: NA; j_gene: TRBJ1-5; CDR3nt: TGTGCCAGCAGTGAAAACACAGGGCGCAATCAGCCCCAGCATTTT; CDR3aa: CASSENTGRNQPQHF
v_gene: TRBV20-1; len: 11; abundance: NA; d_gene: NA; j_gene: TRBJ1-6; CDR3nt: TGCAGTGCTAGAGACGATTCACCCCTCCACTTT; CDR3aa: CSARDDSPLHF
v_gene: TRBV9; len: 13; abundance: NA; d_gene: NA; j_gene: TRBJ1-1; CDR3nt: TGTACCAGCAGCCCGTTGCTGTACACTGAAGCTTTCTTT; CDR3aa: CTSSPLLYTEAFF
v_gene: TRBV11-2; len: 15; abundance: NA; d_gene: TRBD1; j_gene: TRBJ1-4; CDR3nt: TGTGCCAGCAGCTCCATCAAGGGGGCGGGAGAAAAACTGTTTTTT; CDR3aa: CASSSIKGAGEKLFF
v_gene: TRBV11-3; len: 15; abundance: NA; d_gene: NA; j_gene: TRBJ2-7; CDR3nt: TGTGCCAGCAGCTTAGTGTCCGGGGCTTCCTACGAGCAGTACTTC; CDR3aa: CASSLVSGASYEQYF
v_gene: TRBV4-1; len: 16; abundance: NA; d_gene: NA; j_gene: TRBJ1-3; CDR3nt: TGCGCCAGCAGCCCGTCCTGGGTTTGGAACGGAAACACCATATATTTT; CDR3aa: CASSPSWVWNGNTIYF
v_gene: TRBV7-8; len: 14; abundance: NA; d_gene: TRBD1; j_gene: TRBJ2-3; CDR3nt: TGTGCCAGCAGCGGCCGGGACAGGGCCGATACGCAGTATTTT; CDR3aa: CASSGRDRADTQYF
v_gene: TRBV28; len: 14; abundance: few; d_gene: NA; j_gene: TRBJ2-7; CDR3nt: TGTGCCAGCAGTTCACAGGGTGGCTCCTACGAGCAGTACTTC; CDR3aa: CASSSQGGSYEQYF
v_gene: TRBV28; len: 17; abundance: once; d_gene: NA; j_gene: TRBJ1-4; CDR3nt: TGTGCCAGCAGCGGGGGCCTTACAGGGAGGGCTAATGAAAAACTGTTTTTT; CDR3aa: CASSGGLTGRANEKLFF
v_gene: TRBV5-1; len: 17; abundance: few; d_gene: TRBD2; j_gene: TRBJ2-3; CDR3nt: TGCGCCAGCTCCCTCGAAGGACTAGGCGGGGGGGCAGATACGCAGTATTTT; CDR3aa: CASSLEGLGGGADTQYF
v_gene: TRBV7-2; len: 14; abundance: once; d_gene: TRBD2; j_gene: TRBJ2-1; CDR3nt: TGTGCCAGCAGCCTCACTAGCGGTCACAATGAGCAGTTCTTC; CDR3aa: CASSLTSGHNEQFF
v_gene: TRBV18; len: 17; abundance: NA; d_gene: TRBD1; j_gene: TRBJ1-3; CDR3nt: TGTGCCAGCTCACCCGCGGGACAGACGATCTCTGGAAACACCATATATTTT; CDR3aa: CASSPAGQTISGNTIYF
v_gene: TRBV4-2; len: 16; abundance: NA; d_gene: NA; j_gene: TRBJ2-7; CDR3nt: TGTGCCAGCAGCCAAGATGGGGGGACAACGACCTACGAGCAGTACTTC; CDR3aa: CASSQDGGTTTYEQYF